This T cell receptor (beta chain) was sequenced during a study of cytotoxic CD8 clonotypes in ibrutinib-treated CLL. Across the whole study: Partial response was seen in about 24 patients and complete response in 2; after median approximately 68 months, around 15 stayed remitted, around 12 progressed. The study, taken as a whole, reports: Whereas clonality rose at ibrutinib response, it declined toward baseline at progression. With treatment, public clonotypes, which were uncommon, either contracted or remained stable.

Turning to this clone: What it recognizes is unknown.

Here immunoSEQ multiplex PCR was the method, and the copy in TCRdb shows in-frame clones only, minus some. This table holds about 300,000 clones, about 61% found once. CDR1 is SNHLY and CDR2 is FYNNEI in the germline V gene. Trimming took off 2 bases at V and 2 bases at J, with 9 bases between the two ends. CDR3 length equals 14 residues. The sequence was obtained from a human donor with chronic lymphocytic leukemia. The source was PBMCs, collected after 36 months of ibrutinib treatment. V is TRBV2 and J is TRBJ1-2; D is ambiguous. CDR3 in DNA: TGTGCCAGCAGTGAACCACAAGCAAACTATGGCTACACCTTC. It is translated as CASSEPQANYGYTF.